The 26 T cell receptor beta chains given below trace back to one sample, sequenced in a study of post-analysis software for immune sequencing data. What these receptors recognize is not known. Every TCR beta cDNA library bore unique molecular identifiers. A single record per CDR3 protein comes from TCRdb applying MiXCR to the PCR reads. The sample lists hundreds of thousands of distinct CDR3 sequences, just under 30% occurring once. General study points: Patients used five TRBV segments, including TRBV5-6, TRBV5-1 and TRBV20-1, more often than controls.

What was sequenced was blood. The receptor source for this set is a girl aged 5 to 17 with multiple sclerosis.

This clonotype was counted only a few times. The V gene is TRBV10-3, the J gene TRBJ2-2; TRBD2 matches 7 bases. The CDR3 totals 16 residues. Trimming cost V 0 bases and J 4 bases; bases outside gene matches: 5. Germline CDR1 and CDR2: ENHRY and SYGVKD. In DNA, the CDR3 is TGTGCCATCAGTGAGTCGCGAGCGGGGACCACCGGGGAGCTGTTTTTT. This sequence encodes CAISESRAGTTGELFF.

This chain joins TRBV7-9 and TRBJ2-7, with D possibly called TRBD1 or TRBD2 (5 bases each). The better agreement between TRBJ2-5 and the DNA end casts doubt on the J call. There are 14 residues in the CDR3. Germline V lookup: CDR1 SEHNR, CDR2 FQNEAQ (reference sequence). The CDR3 sequence: CASTRGEAMETQYF. The CDR3 nucleotides are TGTGCCAGCACAAGAGGGGAAGCCATGGAGACCCAGTACTTC.

This chain links TRBV29-1 with TRBJ1-2; TRBD1 aligns across 8 bases. With V trimmed by 6 bases and J by 6 bases, 12 bases remained unmatched. Germline V gene sequence: CDR1 SQVTM, CDR2 ANQGSEA. This CDR3 spans 14 amino acids. The CDR3 nucleotides are TGCAGCGTCGGCATCGGACAGGGTTCACATGGCTACACCTTC. Encoded protein: CSVGIGQGSHGYTF.

This clonotype was seen more than once but under ten times. This rearrangement joins TRBV4-3 to TRBJ2-3; D not resolved. CDR3 length: 15 residues. V lost 0 bases to trimming and J lost 3 bases, with 10 bases between them. Germline CDR1 reads LGHNA; CDR2 reads YSLEER. The CDR3 DNA is TGCGCCAGCAGCCAAGATCTAAGTAAGACAGATACGCAGTATTTT. It codes for CASSQDLSKTDTQYF.

Only a few counts were recorded for this clonotype. The V gene is TRBV10-3, the J gene TRBJ2-3, with 9 bases lining up with TRBD1. This CDR3 contains 15 residues. The junction had 5 bases not matched to a gene; V was cut back by 6 bases and J by 1 base. The germline V gene has CDR1 ENHRY and CDR2 SYGVKD. CDR3 DNA: TGTGCCATCAGGACTACAGGGGGCCGCACAGATACGCAGTATTTT. Protein sequence: CAIRTTGGRTDTQYF.

This clonotype has at least ten counts. The gene calls are TRBV29-1 and TRBJ2-5; no definite D call. Germline assignment: CDR1 SQVTM and CDR2 ANQGSEA. The CDR3 length is 11 residues. Trimming left V 5 bases short and J 0 bases short, with 4 bases between. The CDR3 is CSVLDQETQYF. The CDR3 DNA sequence: TGCAGCGTTCTTGACCAAGAGACCCAGTACTTC.

The rearrangement links TRBV29-1 to TRBJ1-1, with 9 bases lining up with TRBD1. The V and J ends lost 7 bases and 7 bases, in that order; junction bases with no gene match: 7. From germline, CDR1 is SQVTM and CDR2 ANQGSEA. The CDR3 extends over 12 amino acids. The CDR3 bases are TGCAGCGCCCGGACAGGGGTCGTTGAAGCTTTCTTT. Protein product: CSARTGVVEAFF.

This clonotype showed up just a few times. This chain links TRBV29-1 with TRBJ2-7, with D possibly being TRBD1 (6 bases). CDR1 is SQVTM and CDR2 is ANQGSEA in the germline V gene. The CDR3 loop spans 12 amino acids. Deletions cut 7 bases from V and 2 bases from J, with 12 bases between. The CDR3 loop reads CSALTGTYEQYF. The DNA of the CDR3 is TGCAGCGCACTCACAGGGACCTACGAGCAGTACTTC.

The chain employs TRBV5-1 and TRBJ2-1; a weak D match, TRBD1 (5 bases). Germline CDR1 SGHRS, CDR2 YFSETQ. Between the trimmed V and J ends, which lost 4 bases and 3 bases, there was a span of 11 bases. This CDR3 is 14 amino acids long. CDR3 DNA: TGCGCCAGCAGCGGGGCCAGTAACTACAATGAGCAGTTCTTC. This gives the protein CASSGASNYNEQFF.

This clonotype was observed at least ten times. CDR3 DNA: TGCAGCGCGCGGGAGGGAAGGGAGCAGTTCTTC. Translating gives CSAREGREQFF. The chain has TRBV20-1 and TRBJ2-1, with 9 bases matching TRBD2. Per germline, CDR1 DFQATT and CDR2 SNEGSKA (reference sequence). The CDR3 is made up of 11 amino acids.

Worth noting for this clonotype: Germline and junction disagree at one end, which may indicate a read error. J is TRBJ2-3 and V is TRBV7-2; TRBD1 might be the D (5 bases). The V gene's germline CDR1 is SGHTA and CDR2 FQGNSA. The CDR3 extends over 14 amino acids. The CDR3 sequence is CANSQGHETDTQYF. The CDR3 DNA follows: TGTGCCAACAGCCAGGGCCACGAGACAGATACGCAGTATTTT.

The chain links TRBV7-2 to TRBJ2-7; D possibly corresponds to TRBD1 (5 bases). V was pared by 3 bases and J by 7 bases, with 19 bases between. Germline V gene data show CDR1 as SGHTA and CDR2 as FQGNSA. The CDR3 is 15 residues long. This CDR3 reads CASSLWVQKGWEQYF. The CDR3 DNA follows: TGTGCCAGCAGCTTGTGGGTCCAGAAGGGGTGGGAGCAGTACTTC.

DNA of the CDR3: TGCAGTGCTACTAGGGGGCGCCTGATTAATTCACCCCTCCACTTT. Translating it yields CSATRGRLINSPLHF. V is TRBV20-1 and J is TRBJ1-6; 7 bases agree with TRBD1. The trim removed 4 bases at V and 6 bases at J, leaving 9 bases unmatched. The germline CDR1 and CDR2 sequences are DFQATT and SNEGSKA (reference sequence). This CDR3 has 15 amino acids.

This clonotype has only a few counts. The gene calls are TRBV29-1 and TRBJ1-2, with a possible D match to TRBD1 (6 bases). The ends were cut back, 0 bases at V and 8 bases at J, with 19 bases in the middle. The CDR3 contains 15 residues. Germline V gives CDR1 SQVTM, CDR2 ANQGSEA. The CDR3 spells CSVEESPRGGRGYTF. For the CDR3, the DNA is TGCAGCGTTGAAGAAAGTCCCAGGGGAGGTCGGGGCTACACCTTC.

This clonotype was seen only a few times. V usage is TRBV29-1 and J usage is TRBJ1-2, with a possible D match to TRBD1 (6 bases). Germline assignment: CDR1 SQVTM and CDR2 ANQGSEA. V dropped 3 bases and J dropped 6 bases, with 8 bases sitting between them. The CDR3 runs 11 residues. This chain's CDR3 is CSVDRGHGYTF. The CDR3 DNA reads TGCAGCGTTGACAGGGGACATGGCTACACCTTC.

V gene TRBV4-1 combines with J gene TRBJ2-5; possibly TRBD1 or TRBD2 for D (5 bases each). The CDR3 extends over 14 amino acids. Germline CDR1 is MGHRA and CDR2 is YSYEKL. V lost 0 bases and J 6 bases, leaving 11 bases between the germline ends. CDR3 protein: CASSQDGGRQTQYF. The CDR3 DNA reads as TGCGCCAGCAGCCAAGATGGGGGAAGGCAGACCCAGTACTTC.

About this clonotype itself: Germline is not matched at one junction end, which may reflect a read error. The rearrangement joins TRBV28 to TRBJ2-7; tentatively, D is TRBD2 (5 bases). CDR1 is MDHEN and CDR2 is SYDVKM in the germline V gene. This CDR3 is 11 amino acids long. The CDR3 region has the DNA TGTGCCGGCAGAGGGCTGTACGAGCAGTACTTC. Translated, it gives CAGRGLYEQYF.

The CDR3 sequence is CATGQGPSGRAVEQYF. DNA for the CDR3: TGTGCCACCGGGCAGGGTCCTAGCGGGAGGGCCGTCGAGCAGTACTTC. This chain links TRBV12-3 or TRBV12-4 with TRBJ2-7, with 12 bases matching TRBD2. The ends lost 10 bases at V and 6 bases at J; junction bases unmatched: 16. This CDR3 is 16 amino acids long.

The DNA of the CDR3 is TGTGCCAGCAGCCAACAGGACTCCGGACTGACCTACAATGAGCAGTTCTTC. It is translated as CASSQQDSGLTYNEQFF. The rearrangement uses TRBV4-2 and TRBJ2-1, with TRBD2 as a possible D gene (5 bases). The germline CDR1 and CDR2 sequences are LGHNA and YNFKEQ. The CDR3 contains 17 residues. Deletions cut 2 bases from V and 2 bases from J, with 16 bases between.

This clonotype was detected only a few times. This chain connects TRBV20-1 to TRBJ2-6, with TRBD1 identical over 10 bases. V trimming: 2 bases; J trimming: 4 bases; junction bases outside the gene matches: 14. The CDR3 spans 19 residues. Per the germline V gene, CDR1 is DFQATT and CDR2 is SNEGSKA (reference sequence). The CDR3 sequence is CSARQTITGTGAGANVLTF. In DNA, the CDR3 is TGCAGTGCTAGACAAACAATAACCGGGACAGGGGCCGGGGCCAACGTCCTGACTTTC.

This clonotype was seen more than once but under ten times. The chain couples TRBV7-2 to TRBJ2-7; TRBD1 might be the D (6 bases). This CDR3 spans 14 amino acids. Germline loops: CDR1 SGHTA, CDR2 FQGNSA. Trimming cost V 5 bases and J 5 bases, with 16 bases left between them. Here the CDR3 reads CASSRQTGFDEQYF. CDR3 sequence (DNA): TGTGCCAGCAGCCGTCAGACAGGATTCGACGAGCAGTACTTC.

The chain is built from TRBV5-6 and TRBJ1-1, with D possibly being TRBD1 (5 bases). The CDR3 length is 19 residues. The germline gives CDR1 SGHDT, CDR2 YYEEEE. The V end was cut by 4 bases, the J end by 2 bases, with 27 bases between. CDR3 sequence (DNA): TGTGCCAGCAGCGGTAGGGGAACCCTCTCCCGGGCTAGAAACACTGAAGCTTTCTTT. Translation gives CASSGRGTLSRARNTEAFF.

The chain links TRBV6-5 to TRBJ1-1; D is uncertain. Trimming pared 6 bases from V and 1 base from J, leaving 12 bases between. Germline lookup yields CDR1 MNHEY and CDR2 SVGAGI. The CDR3 is 14 amino acids. DNA of the CDR3: TGTGCCAGCAGGAGGACGGGAAAGAACACTGAAGCTTTCTTT. As protein: CASRRTGKNTEAFF.

The chain is built from TRBV5-1 and TRBJ2-1; D not certain. CDR1 SGHRS and CDR2 YFSETQ come from the germline V gene. Trimming removed 3 bases from V and 0 bases from J, with 19 bases in between. CDR3 length: 18 residues. As DNA, the CDR3 is TGCGCCAGCAGCTCGGAGTGGTCCCCCATTAGCTCCTACAATGAGCAGTTCTTC. Translation gives CASSSEWSPISSYNEQFF.

This chain joins TRBV20-1 and TRBJ2-5; maybe TRBD2 (6 bases). There are 13 residues in the CDR3. Germline values: CDR1 DFQATT, CDR2 SNEGSKA (reference sequence). With 5 bases removed from V and 3 bases from J, the gap between germline ends came to 13 bases. Written as DNA, the CDR3 is TGCAGTGCTGGCGGCGGGGTAGAAGAGACCCAGTACTTC. Translating gives CSAGGGVEETQYF.

This clonotype turned up a few times. This chain joins TRBV10-3 and TRBJ2-4, with 10 nucleotides matching TRBD2. J lost 11 bases, V lost 2 bases, and 6 bases had no gene match. The CDR3 length is 14 residues. The germline V gene has CDR1 ENHRY and CDR2 SYGVKD. The CDR3 region has the DNA TGTGCCATCAGTGAGGGAACTAGCGGGACCCTTCAGTACTTC. It codes for CAISEGTSGTLQYF.